The 29 T cell receptor beta chains below come from one sample, sequenced in a study of control samples from healthy donors and cancer patients. The assay was immunoSEQ multiplex PCR, and TCRdb's table has in-frame clones only and misses some. The sample holds over 15,000 clones, 85% to 90% seen once. The material sequenced was PBMCs. Receptors were obtained from a man aged 55 to 70 with head and neck cancer.

The chain uses TRBV7-2 and TRBJ1-2, with a weak D call TRBD1 (5 bases). The ends were cut back, 3 bases at V and 2 bases at J, with 13 bases in the middle. The CDR3 is made up of 15 amino acids. The germline V gene encodes CDR1 SGHTA and CDR2 FQGNSA. CDR3 protein: CASSFGAQTNYGYTF. The CDR3 region has the DNA TGTGCCAGCAGCTTTGGGGCGCAGACCAACTATGGCTACACCTTC.

This clone was seen a single time. The chain uses TRBV3-1 (or the pseudogene TRBV3-2) and TRBJ2-1, with D possibly being TRBD2 (6 bases). The length of the CDR3 is 15 residues. Trimming removed 1 base at V and 3 bases at J, with 10 bases between. Germline V lookup: CDR1 LGHDT, CDR2 YNNKEL (reference sequence). The CDR3 coding sequence is TGTGCCAGCAGCCAAGGACGGGGACTCTACAATGAGCAGTTCTTC. Encoded protein: CASSQGRGLYNEQFF.

The chain links TRBV5-5 to TRBJ1-2; no firm D call. The CDR3 has 13 residues. In germline, CDR1 is SGHKS, CDR2 YYEKEE (reference sequence). V shed 4 bases and J shed 8 bases, with 15 bases lying between them. As DNA, the CDR3 is TGTGCCAGCAGCCCTTGGGGAGAGGGAGGCTACACCTTC. Amino acid sequence: CASSPWGEGGYTF.

The V and J genes are TRBV7-2 and TRBJ1-6; the D is unclear. This CDR3 is built from 14 residues. Trimming cost V 5 bases and J 2 bases, with 7 bases left between them. Looked up from germline, CDR1 is SGHTA and CDR2 is FQGNSA. The CDR3 DNA reads TGTGCCAGCAGCCCCGGGGCCTATAATTCACCCCTCCACTTT. Its protein is CASSPGAYNSPLHF.

J is TRBJ1-2 and V is TRBV29-1; 8 nucleotides line up with TRBD1. The V gene end was trimmed by 4 bases and the J gene end by 7 bases; junction bases not matched to a gene: 11. Germline CDR1 is SQVTM and CDR2 is ANQGSEA. The CDR3 is made up of 14 amino acids. CDR3 amino acids: CSVGGRGRIGGYTF. For the CDR3, the DNA is TGCAGCGTTGGGGGCAGGGGGCGAATAGGTGGCTACACCTTC. The full variable domain, rest sourced from reference TRBV29-1 and TRBJ1-2, is SAVISQKPSRDICQRGTSLTIQCQVDSQVTMMFWYRQQPGQSLTLIATANQGSEATYESGFVIDKFPISRPNLTFSTLTVSNMSPEDSSIYLCSVGGRGRIGGYTFGSGTRLTVV.

The genes are TRBV12-5 and TRBJ2-7, with TRBD2 as a possible D gene (5 bases). The V and J ends lost 1 base and 3 bases respectively, with 10 bases between them. The CDR3 contains 14 residues. Germline loops: CDR1 LGHNT, CDR2 FRNRAP. CDR3 sequence reads: CASGLETRGYEQYF. The CDR3 DNA reads TGTGCTAGTGGTTTGGAGACCCGGGGCTACGAGCAGTACTTC.

The chain recombines TRBV29-1 with TRBJ2-7; TRBD1 aligns across 10 bases. Per germline, CDR1 SQVTM and CDR2 ANQGSEA. This CDR3 has 15 residues. J lost 0 bases, V lost 3 bases, and 5 bases had no gene match. The CDR3 loop is CSVEDGQGDSYEQYF. The CDR3 DNA follows: TGCAGCGTTGAGGACGGACAGGGGGACTCCTACGAGCAGTACTTC.

The V call is TRBV5-1, the J call TRBJ2-3; TRBD1 matches at 10 bases. Per the germline V gene, CDR1 is SGHRS and CDR2 is YFSETQ. This CDR3 is 16 amino acids long. V was pared by 0 bases and J by 1 base, with 2 bases of the junction left unmatched. The CDR3 loop reads CASSLGQGAGTDTQYF. The CDR3 nucleotides are TGCGCCAGCAGCTTGGGACAGGGGGCTGGCACAGATACGCAGTATTTT.

The rearrangement joins TRBV3-1 (or the pseudogene TRBV3-2) to TRBJ2-1, with 8 bases lining up with TRBD2. This CDR3 has 15 residues. V trimming: 6 bases; J trimming: 5 bases; junction bases outside the gene matches: 9. CDR1 is LGHDT, CDR2 YNNKEL, per germline (reference sequence). The CDR3 is CASSSRGGLHNEQFF. As DNA, the CDR3 is TGTGCCAGCAGTTCCCGGGGGGGCCTCCACAATGAGCAGTTCTTC.

V usage is TRBV11-2 and J usage is TRBJ1-1; D unclear. The CDR3 totals 12 residues. V dropped 5 bases and J dropped 4 bases, with 8 bases sitting between them. CDR1 SGHAT and CDR2 FQNNGV come from the germline V gene. CDR3 in amino acids: CASSPTSTEAFF. The DNA of the CDR3 is TGTGCCAGCAGCCCAACAAGCACTGAAGCTTTCTTT.

The chain uses TRBV27 and TRBJ2-3, with 7 bases matching TRBD2. The CDR3 spans 14 residues. V dropped 2 bases and J dropped 1; count of bases not matched to a gene: 0. Germline CDR1 and CDR2: MNHEY and SMNVEV (reference sequence). CDR3 DNA: TGTGCCAGCAGTTTAGCGGGGGGCACAGATACGCAGTATTTT. It specifies CASSLAGGTDTQYF.

This sequence joins TRBV3-1 (or the pseudogene TRBV3-2) and TRBJ2-5; TRBD2 might be the D (5 bases). There are 14 residues in the CDR3. The germline gives CDR1 LGHDT, CDR2 YNNKEL (reference sequence). V was trimmed by 1 base and J by 3 bases, leaving 9 bases between them. CDR3 amino acids: CASSQVMEEETQYF. CDR3 sequence (DNA): TGTGCCAGCAGCCAAGTAATGGAGGAAGAGACCCAGTACTTC.

This clone was seen a few times. The chain has TRBV7-2 and TRBJ1-2; D gene ambiguous. This CDR3 comprises 16 residues. Germline V gene data show CDR1 as SGHTA and CDR2 as FQGNSA. The V and J ends lost 5 bases and 2 bases respectively, with 18 bases between them. CDR3 DNA sequence: TGTGCCAGCAGCCCATCCTACGGAGCAACCAACTATGGCTACACCTTC. Protein sequence: CASSPSYGATNYGYTF.

CDR3 protein: CSPSGNNEQFF. CDR3 bases: TGCAGTCCGAGCGGGAACAATGAGCAGTTCTTC. The chain employs TRBV20-1 and TRBJ2-1, with 7 bases identical to TRBD2. The CDR3 extends over 11 amino acids. Germline assignment: CDR1 DFQATT and CDR2 SNEGSKA (reference sequence). Trimming cost V 8 bases and J 5 bases; bases outside gene matches: 3.

The J gene is TRBJ2-3, the V gene TRBV5-1, with D possibly matching TRBD1 (5 bases). This CDR3 region has 14 residues. Germline V gene data show CDR1 as SGHRS and CDR2 as YFSETQ. Trimming took 0 bases from V and 0 from J, leaving 5 bases between them. The CDR3 DNA sequence: TGCGCCAGCAGCTTGGAGGGGAGCACAGATACGCAGTATTTT. The encoded protein is CASSLEGSTDTQYF.

This clone was detected only once. The chain employs TRBV10-2 and TRBJ1-5; D is unresolved. CDR3 length: 14 amino acids. V was clipped by 5 bases and J by 2 bases, with 10 bases between them. In germline, CDR1 is WSHSY, CDR2 SAAADI. Written as DNA, the CDR3 is TGCGCCAGCAGTTCAGAGGGTCGCAATCAGCCCCAGCATTTT. It specifies CASSSEGRNQPQHF.

The rearrangement joins TRBV5-1 to TRBJ1-6, with D tentatively TRBD1 (6 bases). Trimming cost V 4 bases and J 9 bases, with 23 bases left between them. This CDR3 is 17 amino acids long. Germline V gene sequence: CDR1 SGHRS, CDR2 YFSETQ. The CDR3 sequence: CASSLGSTGTRGSPLHF. For the CDR3, the DNA is TGCGCCAGCAGCCTGGGGTCGACAGGTACTCGGGGTTCACCCCTCCACTTT.

The J gene is TRBJ2-7, the V gene TRBV19; 10 nucleotides agree with TRBD1. The germline V gene encodes CDR1 LNHDA and CDR2 SQIVND (reference sequence). V lost 9 bases to trimming and J lost 5 bases; unmatched junction nucleotides: 4. The CDR3 loop spans 12 amino acids. The chain's CDR3 is CASGTGANEQYF. The CDR3 DNA reads as TGTGCCAGCGGGACAGGGGCAAACGAGCAGTACTTC.

This clone was recorded only once. This chain joins TRBV3-1 (or the pseudogene TRBV3-2) and TRBJ1-2; tentatively, D is TRBD1 (6 bases). The V and J ends lost 0 bases and 6 bases respectively, with 14 bases between them. This CDR3 is built from 15 residues. Germline lookup yields CDR1 LGHDT and CDR2 YNNKEL (reference sequence). In DNA, the CDR3 is TGTGCCAGCAGCCAAGATCGGGGCTGGGGGCATGGCTACACCTTC. It yields the protein CASSQDRGWGHGYTF.

The V and J genes are TRBV7-2 and TRBJ1-4, with a possible D match to TRBD1 (6 bases). Trimming removed 4 bases at V and 2 bases at J, with 11 bases between. The CDR3 spans 15 residues. Looked up from germline, CDR1 is SGHTA and CDR2 is FQGNSA. Here the CDR3 reads CASSSHRVTNEKLFF. Here the CDR3 DNA reads TGTGCCAGCAGCTCCCACAGGGTGACTAATGAAAAACTGTTTTTT.

The chain couples TRBV6-5 to TRBJ1-3; D gene uncertain. In germline, CDR1 is MNHEY, CDR2 SVGAGI. The CDR3 consists of 12 residues. V was shortened by 6 bases and J by 3 bases, with 6 bases between the two germline ends. In DNA, the CDR3 is TGTGCCAGCAGAACATTTGGAAACACCATATATTTT. Its protein is CASRTFGNTIYF.

J is TRBJ2-5 and V is TRBV4-2; D tentatively fits TRBD1 or TRBD2 (5 bases each). With 0 bases removed from V and 2 bases from J, the gap between germline ends came to 13 bases. The CDR3 runs 16 residues. From germline, CDR1 is LGHNA and CDR2 YNFKEQ. CDR3 coding DNA: TGTGCCAGCAGCCAAGATGTGGGGACCATACAAGAGACCCAGTACTTC. This translates into CASSQDVGTIQETQYF.

This rearrangement joins TRBV15 to TRBJ2-5; 7 bases match TRBD1. From germline, CDR1 is LNHNV and CDR2 YYDKDF (reference sequence). J gave up 9 bases and V 5 bases, and 9 bases lay outside the gene matches. This CDR3 comprises 13 residues. CDR3 nucleotides: TGTGCCACCAGCTTGCCCACCGGGACAGCCCAGTACTTC. Its protein is CATSLPTGTAQYF.

CDR3 region: CASSLDRGGNQPQHF. DNA for the CDR3: TGTGCCAGCAGCTTAGACAGGGGCGGCAATCAGCCCCAGCATTTT. This chain links TRBV7-2 with TRBJ1-5, with TRBD1 matching over 7 bases. The trim removed 1 base at V and 2 bases at J, leaving 2 bases unmatched. Per the germline V gene, CDR1 is SGHTA and CDR2 is FQGNSA. This CDR3 spans 15 amino acids.

This chain joins TRBV7-2 and TRBJ2-3; 9 nucleotides match TRBD2. Germline V gene lookup returns CDR1 SGHTA and CDR2 FQGNSA. The CDR3 sequence is 18 residues long. Unmatched junction bases numbered 10, after V lost 2 bases and J lost 1 base. CDR3 sequence reads: CASSLKAGGRPGTDTQYF. CDR3 DNA: TGTGCCAGCAGCTTAAAAGCGGGGGGCCGGCCTGGCACAGATACGCAGTATTTT.

This clone was seen only once. The CDR3 region has the DNA TGTGCCAGCAGTGAAGCGCGGGGGACAGGGTTTAGAGCCCAGCATTTT. This translates into CASSEARGTGFRAQHF. The chain has TRBV2 and TRBJ1-5; TRBD1 aligns across 9 bases. Unmatched junction bases numbered 11, after V lost 0 bases and J lost 11 bases. CDR3 length equals 16 residues. In germline, CDR1 is SNHLY, CDR2 FYNNEI. The complete variable domain, with remaining parts taken from reference TRBV2 and TRBJ1-5, reads EPEVTQTPSHQVTQMGQEVILRCVPISNHLYFYWYRQILGQKVEFLVSFYNNEISEKSEIFDDQFSVERPDGSNFTLKIRSTKLEDSAMYFCASSEARGTGFRAQHFGDGTRLSIL.

This clone was seen only once. The V call is TRBV27, the J call TRBJ2-1, with unresolved D. The CDR3 consists of 13 residues. Germline CDR1 is MNHEY and CDR2 is SMNVEV (reference sequence). The V end was cut by 1 base, the J end by 10 bases, with 11 bases between. This CDR3 is CASSLWVASEQFF. The CDR3, as DNA: TGTGCCAGCAGTTTATGGGTGGCCAGCGAGCAGTTCTTC.

CDR3 bases: TGTGCCAGCAGTGAAGCGCGGGGGACACCGAACACTGAAGCTTTCTTT. It translates to CASSEARGTPNTEAFF. This sequence joins TRBV2 and TRBJ1-1, with a weak D call TRBD1 (6 bases). CDR3 length: 16 amino acids. V lost 0 bases to trimming and J lost 1 base, with 12 bases between them. Germline CDR1 is SNHLY and CDR2 is FYNNEI.

The gene calls are TRBV12-3 or TRBV12-4 and TRBJ2-1; D gene ambiguous. Trimming stripped 5 bases from V and 5 bases from J, with 10 bases between. CDR3 size: 13 residues. The CDR3 DNA sequence: TGTGCCAGCAGTCTCGCGCCAAACAATGAGCAGTTCTTC. Encoded protein: CASSLAPNNEQFF.